This T cell receptor beta chain was documented in a study of T cells after yellow fever vaccination. Study-wide findings and caveats: Just a small share of clonotypes turned up in the CD4 compartment as well as the CD8 compartment.

The V and J ends lost 2 bases and 6 bases respectively, with 24 bases between them. The CDR3 is made up of 18 amino acids. Germline-derived CDR1 and CDR2 are SGHDT and YYEEEE. This clonotype was seen more than once but under ten times. Its antigen remains unidentified. MiXCR, run by TCRdb on the 5' RACE reads, gives a single entry per CDR3 protein. The sample records roughly 250,000 distinct CDR3 sequences, 10% to 15% being singletons. Specimen: CD4+ T cells sorted from PBMCs, collected 45 days after the yellow fever booster vaccination. This clonotype originated in a man aged 25 to 45 who received the YFV17D yellow fever vaccine. This sequence joins TRBV5-6 and TRBJ2-1, with D possibly matching TRBD1 (5 bases). The CDR3 coding sequence is TGTGCCAGCAGCTTTGGAACAGGTGCAAACTCGAGGAGCAATGAGCAGTTCTTC. Protein product: CASSFGTGANSRSNEQFF.